This TCR beta chain appears in the sequencing data of a study of T cells in Graves' hyperthyroidism and ophthalmopathy (dated by TCRdb to the late 2010s). About the study as a whole: Peripheral blood was sampled at the time of initial diagnosis, prior to any treatment. To identify TCR V-J signatures that set the groups apart, the researchers used a discovery cohort of 100 patients, made up of approximately 43 with Graves' ophthalmopathy and around 58 with stable Graves' hyperthyroidism. An independent validation cohort of under 20 hyperthyroidism patients and 17 patients who later progressed to ophthalmopathy tested prospective prediction of ophthalmopathy. According to the paper, TCR Vbeta CDR3 sequencing was carried out on some 140 peripheral blood samples, which came from 40 to 45 ophthalmopathy, 75 or so hyperthyroidism and roughly 17 progressor patients. In over five Graves' hyperthyroidism patients, the study also compared T-cell repertoires from thyroid tissue with T-cell repertoires from blood. The approximately 98 discovery patients were randomly divided into training and test sets at a 7:3 ratio. After sampling, hyperthyroidism patients received methimazole starting at 30 mg daily, and ophthalmopathy patients received high-dose intravenous methylprednisolone. Results and caveats for the whole study, not just this receptor: Sample size was not statistically predetermined, and blinding of investigators to group allocation was not performed. During validation, the model predicted progression to ophthalmopathy a median of approximately 7 months ahead of onset, with approximately 70% sensitivity and 72.22% specificity. A 13 V-J signature model separated ophthalmopathy from stable hyperthyroidism, with approximately 87% sensitivity and roughly 84% specificity in cross-validation and 80%/75% in testing. Blood samples also contained most of the expanded thyroid clonotypes (frequency above 0.001), which suggests that blood repertoires may reflect thyroid immune responses.

As for this clonotype: Its antigen specificity is not known. There are no base qualities to consult, and no much larger clone falls within one base.

The TCR beta CDR3 regions were amplified from the RNA transcripts. A first-round RT-PCR of the TCR CDR3 used the HTBI primer set with the Qiagen OneStep RT-PCR kit. The libraries were constructed in a second round of multiplex PCR and then size-selected and purified. The libraries were sequenced on an Illumina HiSeq2000 using paired-end 100 bp reads. In the original analysis: SOAPnuke was used to process the raw data, removing reads that contained adapters or uncalled bases, had a mean Phred below 15, or lacked an exact match to the constant primer or identifier. COPE v1.2.5 was used to merge high-quality paired reads, and clonotypes were defined as unique nucleotide sequences. MiTCR v1.1 was used to align the clonotypes against IMGT TRBV, TRBD and TRBJ reference segments. The analysis included only V-J combinations with a frequency above 0.0001, which together covered approximately 99% of the repertoires. The TCS score was defined as the ratio of F50 (clonal expansion) to E x V (chaos), calculated using BLOSUM62-based TCRdist between CDR3 peptides within each V-J. Welch's t-statistics and random forest reduced roughly 540 V-J features to roughly 13, which were used in a naive Bayes classifier (R e1071). TCRdb ran its own pipeline on the public reads, namely fastp trimming at Q25 and MiXCR clone calling, and kept in-frame beta chains. Identical CDR3 protein sequences are pooled into one entry, listed with their most common genes and DNA. The V and J calls shown here were made by TCRdb, not taken from the authors' results. Within this sample are around 400,000 distinct CDR3 sequences, with 25% of them counted one time only. Of the sample, more than 60% falls within the top ten clones.

The germline V gene (reference sequence) gives CDR1 as SGHKS and CDR2 as YYEKEE. The CDR3 starts with the cysteine, ends with the phenylalanine, and has 14 residues. Left in the record is the CDR3 DNA by itself, 42 bases read in frame from the first base. At the junction V is shortened by 6 bases and J by 9 bases, with 19 bases in between. Stable Graves' hyperthyroidism was defined as the absence of progression to ophthalmopathy over 18 months of follow-up. Hyperthyroidism patients were newly diagnosed, had a disease duration of under 2 months, and were aged 18 to 65 years. Exclusion was applied to patients with uncontrolled infections, other autoimmune diseases, pregnancy or lactation. Diagnoses relied on clinical symptoms, serum thyroxine and TRAb, thyroid ultrasound and orbital computed tomography. Ficoll-Paque density gradient centrifugation was used to isolate PBMCs from about 10 ml of fresh peripheral blood. Trizol reagent was used to extract total RNA, and RNA quality was then checked on an Agilent 2100 Bioanalyzer.

The sample taken for sequencing was blood. The clonotype comes from a man in his fifties or sixties with Graves' hyperthyroidism. The sequence is built from TRBV5-5 and TRBJ1-5, with a tentative D gene TRBD1 over 5 matching bases. The nucleotide sequence reads TGTGCCAGCAAAACGGGGGAAGCAGACTGGCCCCAGCATTTT. It is translated as CASKTGEADWPQHF.